This T cell receptor (beta chain) was sequenced for a study of control samples from healthy donors and cancer patients. Trimming at V came to 0 bases and at J to 5 bases, leaving 5 bases not matched to a gene. Germline V gives CDR1 SGHTA, CDR2 FQGNSA. This CDR3 contains 15 residues. Method: immunoSEQ multiplex PCR; TCRdb's copy keeps in-frame clones and lacks some. Among 150,000 or so clones, roughly 94% were seen once, and the ten largest hold 10% to 15%. Material for sequencing was blood. The chain combines TRBV7-2 with TRBJ1-1; 8 bases align to TRBD1. The TCR sequence derives from a man aged 40-49 years in good health. Written as DNA, the CDR3 is TGTGCCAGCAGCTTAGCGGACAGGGCGGGGACTGAAGCTTTCTTT. This gives the protein CASSLADRAGTEAFF. The full variable domain, completed using reference TRBV7-2 and TRBJ1-1, is GAGVSQSPSNKVTEKGKDVELRCDPISGHTALYWYRQSLGQGLEFLIYFQGNSAPDKSGLPSDRFSAERTGGSVSTLTIQRTQQEDSAVYLCASSLADRAGTEAFFGQGTRLTVV.